The 9 T cell receptor beta chains below come from one sample, sequenced in a study of T cells in Graves' hyperthyroidism and ophthalmopathy. Amplification of TCR beta CDR3 regions was performed using RNA transcripts as template. The HTBI primer set drove a first-round RT-PCR of the TCR CDR3. Via MiXCR, TCRdb re-called the multiplex PCR reads, giving one row per CDR3 protein. The sample records about 610,000 distinct CDR3 sequences, roughly a sixth being singletons. Sequencing used blood. The receptors derive from a woman in her thirties or forties with Graves' ophthalmopathy.

The chain is built from TRBV30 and TRBJ2-2, with 12 bases that match TRBD2. CDR3 length equals 18 residues. CDR1 is GTSNPN, CDR2 SVGIG, per germline (reference sequence). The V segment lost 4 bases and the J segment 1 base; nucleotides outside the gene matches: 10. The CDR3 DNA follows: TGTGCCTGGACTCAAAGACTAGCGGGAGTAGGGAACACCGGGGAGCTGTTTTTT. Encoded protein: CAWTQRLAGVGNTGELFF.

This clonotype has ten or more counts. V is TRBV2 and J is TRBJ2-3; 7 bases map to TRBD2. The CDR3 has 14 amino acids. Germline V gene lookup returns CDR1 SNHLY and CDR2 FYNNEI. The V segment lost 3 bases and the J segment 7 bases; nucleotides outside the gene matches: 7. CDR3 nucleotides: TGTGCCAGCAGTGAGTATGCAGCGGGGAATACGCAGTATTTT. Translated: CASSEYAAGNTQYF. The complete variable domain, with remaining parts taken from reference TRBV2 and TRBJ2-3, reads EPEVTQTPSHQVTQMGQEVILRCVPISNHLYFYWYRQILGQKVEFLVSFYNNEISEKSEIFDDQFSVERPDGSNFTLKIRSTKLEDSAMYFCASSEYAAGNTQYFGPGTRLTVL.

Worth noting for this clonotype: Being one base from a much bigger clone, this may be a read error. Written as DNA, the CDR3 is TGTGCCTGGAGTAGAAAGGGACCCGGGGAGCTGTTTTTT. The encoded protein is CAWSRKGPGELFF. This chain links TRBV30 with TRBJ2-2; the D gene could be TRBD1 or TRBD2 (5 bases each). The germline gives CDR1 GTSNPN, CDR2 SVGIG (reference sequence). The CDR3 extends over 13 amino acids. Deletions cut 2 bases from V and 6 bases from J, with 10 bases between.

This clonotype appeared many times. The chain has TRBV2 and TRBJ2-6; TRBD2 aligns across 7 bases. Trimming removed 0 bases from V and 2 bases from J; junction bases left unmatched: 1. The V gene's germline CDR1 is SNHLY and CDR2 FYNNEI. CDR3 length: 16 residues. The CDR3 protein is CASSEAGGTGANVLTF. CDR3 DNA: TGTGCCAGCAGTGAAGCGGGGGGGACTGGGGCCAACGTCCTGACTTTC.

This clonotype was counted at least ten times. This chain links TRBV11-2 with TRBJ2-5; 7 nucleotides line up with TRBD2. This CDR3 is built from 17 residues. J was trimmed by 2 bases and V by 4 bases; bases with no gene match: 13. Germline values: CDR1 SGHAT, CDR2 FQNNGV. This CDR3 reads CASSYSPGLSIQETQYF. The CDR3 region has the DNA TGTGCCAGCAGCTACTCTCCGGGACTAAGTATACAAGAGACCCAGTACTTC.

The sample holds many counts of this clonotype. The chain is built from TRBV20-1 and TRBJ2-7; TRBD1 is a possible D gene (5 bases). The germline V and J ends were trimmed by 1 base and 1 base, with 11 bases remaining between them. This CDR3 has 14 residues. Per the germline V gene, CDR1 is DFQATT and CDR2 is SNEGSKA (reference sequence). Here the CDR3 DNA reads TGCAGTGCTAGAGGACAGTCCCTTTCCTACGAGCAGTACTTC. This sequence encodes CSARGQSLSYEQYF.

Notes on this clonotype: Given a much more abundant clone one base away, this may be a read error. The rearrangement uses TRBV10-1 and TRBJ1-5; D unresolved. There are 13 residues in the CDR3. V gave up 4 bases and J gave up 7 bases, with 11 bases separating them. CDR1 is WNHNN and CDR2 is SYGVQD in the germline V gene (reference sequence). DNA for the CDR3: TGCGCCAGCAGTGGGGCGATAGGCCAGCCCCAGCATTTT. Translation: CASSGAIGQPQHF.

Many counts were recorded for this clonotype. The chain joins TRBV2 to TRBJ2-1, with D perhaps TRBD1 or TRBD2 (5 bases each). In germline, CDR1 is SNHLY, CDR2 FYNNEI. Trimming cost V 2 bases and J 4 bases, with 12 bases left between them. This CDR3 is 15 amino acids long. CDR3 coding DNA: TGTGCCAGCAGTGAACAGCGAGGGGCGTACAATGAGCAGTTCTTC. Translating it yields CASSEQRGAYNEQFF.

A few counts support this clonotype. This chain uses TRBV20-1 with TRBJ1-6; D gene uncertain. The germline V gene has CDR1 DFQATT and CDR2 SNEGSKA (reference sequence). Deletions cut 0 bases from V and 7 bases from J, with 7 bases between. The CDR3 has 13 amino acids. CDR3 DNA sequence: TGCAGTGCTAGAGATGTTGGAAATTCACCCCTCCACTTT. Its protein is CSARDVGNSPLHF.